This T cell receptor (beta chain) was sequenced in a study of T cells in tumors after PD-1 blockade. Study-level information: Mean per blood sample: about 110,000 templates (roughly 22,000-270,000), around 35,000 unique clonotypes. Study conclusions and caveats: Peripheral recruitment is suggested, as some novel exhausted tumor clones were in pre-treatment blood.

The assay was immunoSEQ multiplex PCR, and TCRdb's table has in-frame clones only and misses some. The data contain around 46,000 clones, 75% to 80% of them seen just once; the ten biggest clones take up around 17%. Details on this clone: What it binds is not known.

In germline, CDR1 is SGHTA, CDR2 FQGNSA. There are 14 residues in the CDR3. The V end was cut by 4 bases, the J end by 7 bases, with 14 bases between. The chain couples TRBV7-2 to TRBJ1-5; the D gene is possibly TRBD1 (6 bases). Sequenced here: PBMCs, sampled before anti-PD-1 treatment. This clonotype was obtained from a human donor with basal cell carcinoma. The CDR3 nucleotides read TGTGCCAGCAGCTCCACAGGGCCCCACCAGCCCCAGCATTTT. Its protein is CASSSTGPHQPQHF.